A single sample is the source of the 7 T cell receptor beta chains below, sequenced in a study of vaccination effects on CD4 cells after COVID-19. The method was immunoSEQ multiplex PCR; TCRdb's version includes in-frame clones alone and lacks a portion of them. The table lists about 45,000 clones, roughly 72% of them singletons. No antigen has been identified for these receptors. Isolation of CD4+ T cells took place after 10 to 11 days of culture. Participants were given two doses of BNT162b2 or mRNA-1273 vaccine. The sequencing here drew on CD4+ T cells from PBMCs cultured without peptide, taken after COVID-19 vaccination. Receptors were obtained from a human donor who received a COVID-19 vaccine.

V is TRBV7-9 and J is TRBJ2-5, with a weak D call TRBD1 (6 bases). The V gene lost 2 bases and the J gene lost 4 bases, with 8 bases spanning the gap. Germline CDR1 reads SEHNR; CDR2 reads FQNEAQ (reference sequence). CDR3 length equals 13 residues. CDR3 sequence reads: CASSLLQGETQYF. The CDR3 nucleotides are TGTGCCAGCAGCTTATTACAGGGAGAGACCCAGTACTTC.

The V and J genes are TRBV11-2 and TRBJ2-1; possibly TRBD1 for D (5 bases). Trimming took off 5 bases at V and 8 bases at J, with 16 bases between the two ends. This CDR3 is built from 14 residues. Per the germline V gene, CDR1 is SGHAT and CDR2 is FQNNGV. CDR3 sequence (DNA): TGTGCCAGCAGCAAACCTTTAGGGGTGCATGAGCAGTTCTTC. Protein: CASSKPLGVHEQFF.

The chain joins TRBV5-1 to TRBJ2-2; 7 bases are shared with TRBD2. CDR3 length: 15 amino acids. J was trimmed by 5 bases and V by 0 bases; bases with no gene match: 4. Germline values: CDR1 SGHRS, CDR2 YFSETQ. This chain's CDR3 is CASSLAPGGTGELFF. DNA for the CDR3: TGCGCCAGCAGCTTGGCCCCGGGGGGTACCGGGGAGCTGTTTTTT.

This clone occurred a few times. The rearrangement joins TRBV12-3 or TRBV12-4 to TRBJ2-1; a weak D match, TRBD1 (5 bases). The CDR3 loop spans 13 amino acids. Trimming removed 9 bases at V and 7 bases at J, with 16 bases between. The CDR3, as DNA: TGTGCCAGTGACAGTACCCTTTCGAATGAGCAGTTCTTC. Its translation is CASDSTLSNEQFF.

This clone came up a few times. This chain joins TRBV18 and TRBJ2-7; TRBD2 aligns across 9 bases. The V and J ends lost 5 bases and 4 bases, in that order; junction bases with no gene match: 9. This CDR3 is built from 15 residues. From germline, CDR1 is KGHSH and CDR2 LQKENI. CDR3 DNA sequence: TGTGCCAGCTCAGAGGGGACTAGCCCACCGTACGAGCAGTACTTC. Protein product: CASSEGTSPPYEQYF. The full variable domain, in which reference TRBV18 and TRBJ2-7 provide the parts outside the CDR3, is NAGVMQNPRHLVRRRGQEARLRCSPMKGHSHVYWYRQLPEEGLKFMVYLQKENIIDESGMPKERFSAEFPKEGPSILRIQQVVRGDSAAYFCASSEGTSPPYEQYFGPGTRLTVT.

The V call is TRBV7-6, the J call TRBJ2-5; the D is unclear. CDR3 length: 11 amino acids. V lost 6 bases and J 1 base, leaving 3 bases between the germline ends. Germline values: CDR1 SGHVS, CDR2 FNYEAQ. The CDR3 region is CASRGQETQYF. For the CDR3, the DNA is TGTGCCAGCAGGGGCCAAGAGACCCAGTACTTC. The variable domain in full, with the rest retrieved from reference TRBV7-6 and TRBJ2-5, is GAGVSQSPRYKVTKRGQDVALRCDPISGHVSLYWYRQALGQGPEFLTYFNYEAQQDKSGLPNDRFSAERPEGSISTLTIQRTEQRDSAMYRCASRGQETQYFGPGTRLLVL.

This clone has more than one count but fewer than ten. The chain has TRBV5-1 and TRBJ1-2; D gene uncertain. Germline values: CDR1 SGHRS, CDR2 YFSETQ. The CDR3 extends over 14 amino acids. The V gene lost 0 bases and the J gene lost 1 base, with 7 bases spanning the gap. The CDR3 region is CASSLDGLNYGYTF. Written as DNA, the CDR3 is TGCGCCAGCAGCTTGGACGGTCTTAACTATGGCTACACCTTC.